The sequence of this TCR beta chain was determined in a study of OX40 agonist ivuxolimab in advanced cancers. The junction had 4 bases not matched to a gene; V was cut back by 5 bases and J by 2 bases. The length of the CDR3 is 15 residues. Germline V gene data show CDR1 as PRHDT and CDR2 as FYEKMQ (reference sequence). Repertoires were generated with immunoSEQ multiplex PCR, while TCRdb's copy carries only in-frame clones and drops some. The sample carries 30,000 to 40,000 clones, 80% to 90% recorded once. Material: CD4+ or CD8+ T cells sorted from blood, obtained in a trial of the OX40 agonist ivuxolimab. The source is an adult with an advanced solid tumor such as melanoma, head and neck, liver or kidney cancer. The genes are TRBV13 and TRBJ2-5, with 11 bases fitting TRBD2. The CDR3 DNA is TGTGCCAGCAGCCTGGGACTAGCGGCACAAGAGACCCAGTACTTC. Encoded protein: CASSLGLAAQETQYF.